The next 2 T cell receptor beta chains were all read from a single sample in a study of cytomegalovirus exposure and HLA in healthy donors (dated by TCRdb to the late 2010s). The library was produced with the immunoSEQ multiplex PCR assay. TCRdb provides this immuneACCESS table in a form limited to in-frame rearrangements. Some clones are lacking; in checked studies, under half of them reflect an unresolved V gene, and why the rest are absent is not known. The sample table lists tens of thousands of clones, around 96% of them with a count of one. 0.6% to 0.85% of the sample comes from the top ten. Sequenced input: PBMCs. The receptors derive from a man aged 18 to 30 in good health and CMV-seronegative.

The CDR3 reads CASSFPTGDWRGVYGYTF. The CDR3 nucleotides are TGTGCCAGCAGTTTTCCCACAGGTGACTGGAGGGGCGTCTATGGCTACACCTTC. V is TRBV28 and J is TRBJ1-2, with a weak D call TRBD1 (5 bases). V dropped 3 bases and J dropped 4 bases, with 24 bases sitting between them. The CDR3 sequence is 18 residues long. Germline values: CDR1 MDHEN, CDR2 SYDVKM.

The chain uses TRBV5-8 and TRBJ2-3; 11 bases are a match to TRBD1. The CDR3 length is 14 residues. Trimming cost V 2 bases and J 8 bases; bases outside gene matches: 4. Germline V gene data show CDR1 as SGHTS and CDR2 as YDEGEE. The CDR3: CASSFGTGGVTQYF. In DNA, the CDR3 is TGTGCCAGCAGCTTCGGGACAGGGGGGGTTACGCAGTATTTT.